Each of the 18 T cell receptor beta chains below was sequenced from the same sample in a study of early T cells in non-severe SARS-CoV-2 infection. TCRdb fed the 5' RACE reads into MiXCR, producing one record per CDR3 protein. The repertoire consists of tens of thousands of distinct CDR3 sequences, with approximately 4.8% occurring once and the leading ten covering about a tenth. The sample taken for sequencing was whole blood. The origin of the receptors is an adult who was a healthcare worker with PCR-confirmed SARS-CoV-2 infection or an uninfected control (not recorded which).

Within the sample, this clonotype is medium-sized (0.01 to 0.1%). This chain connects TRBV6-2 or TRBV6-3 to TRBJ2-3; D is ambiguous. This CDR3 spans 16 amino acids. Trimming left V 5 bases short and J 5 bases short, with 20 bases between. Germline V gives CDR1 MNHEY, CDR2 SVGEGT. CDR3 amino acids: CASSTHPGMGKDTQYF. In nucleotides, the CDR3 is TGTGCCAGCAGTACACACCCGGGCATGGGAAAAGATACGCAGTATTTT.

This clonotype showed up many times. The CDR3 reads CATSEAGGHTHYNEQFF. The CDR3 DNA reads as TGTGCCACCAGTGAGGCAGGGGGGCATACCCACTACAATGAGCAGTTCTTC. The chain has TRBV24-1 and TRBJ2-1; a weak D match, TRBD1 (7 bases). CDR1 KGHDR and CDR2 SFDVKD come from the germline V gene. Trimming removed 4 bases from V and 3 bases from J, with 18 bases in between. This CDR3 has 17 amino acids.

The table lists this clonotype with many counts. The rearrangement joins TRBV6-2 or TRBV6-3 to TRBJ2-2; 9 nucleotides line up with TRBD1. Germline V gene data show CDR1 as MNHEY and CDR2 as SVGEGT. V lost 0 bases to trimming and J lost 6 bases; unmatched junction nucleotides: 8. This CDR3 spans 17 amino acids. CDR3 nucleotides: TGTGCCAGCAGTTACTCCGGGACAGGGAGTATCGCCGGGGAGCTGTTTTTT. Encoded protein: CASSYSGTGSIAGELFF.

This clonotype has a count of ten or more. The V gene is TRBV28, the J gene TRBJ2-7; unclear D gene. Trimming removed 7 bases from V and 1 base from J, with 20 bases in between. The CDR3 sequence is 16 residues long. Germline CDR1 MDHEN, CDR2 SYDVKM. The DNA for the CDR3 is TGTGCCAGCACCGGAAAGCCGGGCGCACTTTCCTACGAGCAGTACTTC. It encodes CASTGKPGALSYEQYF.

This clonotype was observed at least ten times. The chain has TRBV27 and TRBJ2-1; TRBD1 is a possible D gene (6 bases). The CDR3 runs to 12 residues. Germline V gene lookup returns CDR1 MNHEY and CDR2 SMNVEV (reference sequence). The germline V and J ends were trimmed by 3 bases and 6 bases, with 6 bases remaining between them. The CDR3 coding sequence is TGTGCCAGCAGTTTGGGGGCCAATGAGCAGTTCTTC. Protein: CASSLGANEQFF.

Comments on this clonotype: This sequence may be a read error, since a much larger clone differs from it by one base. The CDR3, as DNA: TGTGCCAGCAGAGAAAGGGAGAACTATGGCTACACCTTC. Its translation is CASRERENYGYTF. The chain uses TRBV2 and TRBJ1-2; D is unclear. Germline V gives CDR1 SNHLY, CDR2 FYNNEI. The CDR3 length is 13 residues. Trimming pared 6 bases from V and 2 bases from J, leaving 10 bases between. The whole variable domain, remainder taken from reference TRBV2 and TRBJ1-2, is EPEVTQTPSHQVTQMGQEVILRCVPISNHLYFYWYRQILGQKVEFLVSFYNNEISEKSEIFDDQFSVERPDGSNFTLKIRSTKLEDSAMYFCASRERENYGYTFGSGTRLTVV.

This chain joins TRBV4-3 and TRBJ2-3; TRBD2 agrees at 10 bases. Per the germline V gene, CDR1 is LGHNA and CDR2 is YSLEER. Trimming at V came to 1 base and at J to 1 base, leaving 14 bases not matched to a gene. This CDR3 has 20 residues. CDR3 nucleotides: TGCGCCAGCAGCCAAGTCCTAGGGGGTACTAGCGGGATCGGCACAGATACGCAGTATTTT. It translates to CASSQVLGGTSGIGTDTQYF.

CDR3 in DNA: TGTGCCAGCAGTGAGATTCGGGATACCGGGGAGCTGTTTTTT. It specifies CASSEIRDTGELFF. The chain links TRBV2 to TRBJ2-2, with a weak D call TRBD2 (5 bases). V lost 3 bases, J lost 5 bases, and 10 bases lay in between. This CDR3 is built from 14 residues. The germline V gene encodes CDR1 SNHLY and CDR2 FYNNEI.

V usage is TRBV28 and J usage is TRBJ2-7, with TRBD1 as a possible D gene (5 bases). V lost 8 bases and J 3 bases, leaving 8 bases between the germline ends. In germline, CDR1 is MDHEN, CDR2 SYDVKM. The CDR3 is 11 amino acids. Here the CDR3 reads CASARDYEQYF. As DNA, the CDR3 is TGTGCCAGCGCCAGGGACTACGAGCAGTACTTC.

This clonotype appeared many times. The chain couples TRBV6-5 to TRBJ1-4, with unresolved D. The germline gives CDR1 MNHEY, CDR2 SVGAGI. The CDR3 has 15 amino acids. Trimming shortened V by 5 bases and J by 6 bases, and 16 bases separated the two germline ends. DNA for the CDR3: TGTGCCAGCAGTCAGACCGCTCGGAGGGATGAAAAACTGTTTTTT. It codes for CASSQTARRDEKLFF.

This clonotype was found a few times. Here the CDR3 reads CASSLEGPHAGATNEKLFF. The CDR3 nucleotides read TGTGCCAGCAGCTTGGAGGGACCTCACGCCGGGGCAACTAATGAAAAACTGTTTTTT. This sequence joins TRBV5-5 and TRBJ1-4, with TRBD1 as a possible D gene (5 bases). The CDR3 contains 19 residues. Germline V gene data show CDR1 as SGHKS and CDR2 as YYEKEE (reference sequence). Trimming removed 0 bases from V and 0 bases from J, with 18 bases in between.

This clonotype is categorized as medium-sized. The V and J genes are TRBV7-8 and TRBJ2-1; D is perhaps TRBD1 (7 bases). CDR1 and CDR2 (germline): SGHVS, FQNEAQ. Trimming stripped 8 bases from V and 6 bases from J, with 26 bases between. The CDR3 is made up of 17 amino acids. CDR3 region: CASFGLPWGGQVNEQFF. The CDR3 DNA follows: TGTGCCAGCTTTGGACTCCCGTGGGGAGGACAGGTCAATGAGCAGTTCTTC.

This clonotype was seen a handful of times. V gene TRBV5-1 combines with J gene TRBJ2-3; 7 positions agree with TRBD1. The CDR3 has 17 residues. The germline gives CDR1 SGHRS, CDR2 YFSETQ. The junction had 21 bases not matched to a gene; V was cut back by 4 bases and J by 10 bases. This CDR3 reads CASSRGDRVGSVRAQYF. DNA of the CDR3: TGCGCCAGCAGCAGGGGCGACAGGGTCGGGTCCGTTAGGGCGCAGTATTTT.

The J gene is TRBJ2-7, the V gene TRBV28; D is ambiguous. Germline V CDR1 and CDR2: MDHEN, SYDVKM. CDR3 length: 15 amino acids. Trimming stripped 5 bases from V and 3 bases from J, with 17 bases between. The CDR3 nucleotides read TGTGCCAGCAGTGCAATCCGGTTTTCTCTCTACGAGCAGTACTTC. Amino acids: CASSAIRFSLYEQYF.

This clonotype was seen many times. This chain links TRBV7-9 with TRBJ2-2; no definite D call. There are 16 residues in the CDR3. Trimming removed 0 bases from V and 0 bases from J, with 8 bases in between. The germline V gene encodes CDR1 SEHNR and CDR2 FQNEAQ (reference sequence). Here the CDR3 reads CASSLAGSANTGELFF. In DNA form, the CDR3 reads TGTGCCAGCAGCTTAGCAGGCAGCGCGAACACCGGGGAGCTGTTTTTT.

This clonotype was seen more than once but under ten times. V usage is TRBV19 and J usage is TRBJ1-4; D remains unclear. V was cut by 4 bases and J by 2 bases, with 20 bases left in between. This CDR3 spans 18 amino acids. Germline V gives CDR1 LNHDA, CDR2 SQIVND (reference sequence). As DNA, the CDR3 is TGTGCCAGTAGTACTCTACTCCCCGCCAGGACTACTAATGAAAAACTGTTTTTT. Its translation: CASSTLLPARTTNEKLFF.

This clonotype has a count of ten or more. The chain carries TRBV5-1 and TRBJ2-7; D may be TRBD2 (5 bases). V shed 0 bases and J shed 5 bases, with 9 bases lying between them. The CDR3 consists of 13 residues. Germline CDR1 reads SGHRS; CDR2 reads YFSETQ. This chain's CDR3 is CASSLGGNDEQYF. The CDR3, as DNA: TGCGCCAGCAGCTTGGGAGGGAATGACGAGCAGTACTTC. The full variable domain, completed using reference TRBV5-1 and TRBJ2-7, is KAGVTQTPRYLIKTRGQQVTLSCSPISGHRSVSWYQQTPGQGLQFLFEYFSETQRNKGNFPGRFSGRQFSNSRSEMNVSTLELGDSALYLCASSLGGNDEQYFGPGTRLTVT.

This clonotype was recorded many times. The rearrangement links TRBV20-1 to TRBJ2-3; TRBD2 aligns across 8 bases. Germline V lookup: CDR1 DFQATT, CDR2 SNEGSKA (reference sequence). The CDR3 covers 15 residues. Losses at the gene ends were 5 bases for V and 5 bases for J; bases not matched to a gene: 12. CDR3 loop: CSAGEVAGRQDTQYF. CDR3 DNA sequence: TGCAGTGCTGGCGAGGTAGCGGGAAGGCAAGATACGCAGTATTTT.